This TCR beta chain was sequenced during a study of regulatory T cells in long-lasting Graves disease. Study results and caveats: New patients shared fewer public clonotypes (over 900) than persistent patients did (around 3,000).

The CDR3 covers 16 residues. CDR1 MNHEY and CDR2 SVGEGT come from the germline V gene. V gave up 7 bases and J gave up 4 bases; unmatched junction bases: 15. Investigators prepared the TCR beta libraries by applying iRepertoire HTBI primers and Arm-PCR of CDR3 regions. TCRdb fed the multiplex PCR reads into MiXCR, producing one record per CDR3 protein. The data show about 540,000 distinct CDR3 sequences, with roughly 13% seen just once and 8.5% to 10% held by the top ten. As to time point: newly diagnosed GD, antithyroid drugs for less than 3 months. The TCR library was prepared using RNA isolated from PBMCs. This clonotype showed up many times. Its antigen is not known. The same data also went into a second study, on T cells in Graves' hyperthyroidism and ophthalmopathy.

V usage is TRBV6-2 or TRBV6-3 and J usage is TRBJ2-5, with 7 bases matching TRBD2. The receptor was derived from a man in his thirties or forties with Graves disease. The sequences come from peripheral blood mononuclear cells (PBMCs), collected at new diagnosis, from a patient treated with antithyroid drugs. The CDR3 DNA reads as TGTGCCAGCACCGACTGGGGCGGGAGCGCACGAGAGACCCAGTACTTC. Protein: CASTDWGGSARETQYF.